This T cell receptor beta chain was obtained from a study of blood T cell repertoires in COVID-19. Study as a whole: Samples taken during acute and convalescent COVID-19 were collected in the United States, Italy and Spain.

CDR3 length: 11 residues. Per germline, CDR1 SEHNR and CDR2 FQNEAQ (reference sequence). Trimming removed 5 bases from V and 9 bases from J, with 7 bases in between. A Seattle source enrolled patients during active infection and followed them longitudinally. In the original workflow: Reference gene primer amplification yielded estimated nucleated cell counts. Using immunoSEQ multiplex PCR, the repertoire was profiled, and TCRdb retains in-frame clones only, with some absent. For V, J and clone size, that table is used; D and trimming come from the DNA. This table has some 190,000 clones, about 81% appearing once.

The sequence was collected from an older woman with COVID-19, enrolled during active disease. Sequencing was done on a sample of peripheral blood. This chain joins TRBV7-9 and TRBJ2-2; D remains ambiguous. CDR3 in amino acids: CASSQAWELFF. CDR3 sequence (DNA): TGTGCCAGCAGCCAAGCTTGGGAGCTGTTTTTT. The full variable domain, rest sourced from reference TRBV7-9 and TRBJ2-2, is DTGVSQNPRHKITKRGQNVTFRCDPISEHNRLYWYRQTLGQGPEFLTYFQNEAQLEKSRLLSDRFSAERPKGSFSTLEIQRTEQGDSAMYLCASSQAWELFFGEGSRLTVL.